The 25 T cell receptor beta chains given below trace back to one sample, sequenced in a study of long-term antiretroviral therapy in people with HIV (dated by TCRdb to the early 2020s). Sequencing of the TRB variable region was done with the immunoSEQ hsTCRB v3.0 assay at survey level resolution. What TCRdb holds here is the immuneACCESS table cut down to in-frame rearrangements. Part of the clones is not present; checked against another copy, under half of the missing clones reflect an unresolved V gene, and the others are unexplained. This sample has tens of thousands of clones in its table, and around four fifths of those were observed once. The ten largest clones represent over 10% of the sample. Sequenced here: unsorted PBMCs, sampled 0.3 years after starting antiretroviral therapy. The receptors derive from a man between 18 and 29 years old with HIV.

The CDR3 spells CSVGPKRGPAYEQYF. The CDR3 nucleotides are TGCAGCGTTGGCCCAAAGCGGGGGCCAGCCTACGAGCAGTACTTC. The chain is built from TRBV29-1 and TRBJ2-7; 8 bases line up with TRBD2. The ends lost 4 bases at V and 2 bases at J; junction bases unmatched: 10. The germline V gene encodes CDR1 SQVTM and CDR2 ANQGSEA. This CDR3 is 15 amino acids long.

The CDR3 nucleotides read TGTGCCAGCAGCCGAATCGACAGGGCGGACACCGGGGAGCTGTTTTTT. Protein: CASSRIDRADTGELFF. The V call is TRBV13, the J call TRBJ2-2; TRBD1 agrees at 7 bases. V shed 5 bases, J shed 3 bases, and the junction held 9 bases outside the gene matches. From germline, CDR1 is PRHDT and CDR2 FYEKMQ (reference sequence). This CDR3 has 16 amino acids.

The chain has TRBV30 and TRBJ2-3, with no clear D. The CDR3 runs 14 residues. Trimming shortened V by 1 base and J by 2 bases, and 10 bases separated the two germline ends. Germline CDR1 reads GTSNPN; CDR2 reads SVGIG (reference sequence). The CDR3 region has the DNA TGTGCCTGGAGTGCAGACTCCTACACAGATACGCAGTATTTT. Its translation: CAWSADSYTDTQYF.

V gene TRBV4-1 combines with J gene TRBJ1-4, with a weak D call TRBD1 (6 bases). V was cut by 4 bases and J by 2 bases, with 11 bases left in between. Germline CDR1 reads MGHRA; CDR2 reads YSYEKL. CDR3 length equals 15 residues. The CDR3 bases are TGCGCCAGCAGCCGAGGACAGTTTACTAATGAAAAACTGTTTTTT. Its translation: CASSRGQFTNEKLFF.

In the case of this clone: At one end the junction does not follow the germline gene, possibly because of a read error. The chain has TRBV7-7 and TRBJ2-5; maybe TRBD2 (5 bases). There are 13 residues in the CDR3. The germline V gene has CDR1 SSHAT and CDR2 FNYEAQ (reference sequence). The CDR3 nucleotides read TGTGCTAGCAGCTTAGCACCGGGGGAGACCCAGTACTTC. Translating it yields CASSLAPGETQYF.

V and J are TRBV7-8 and TRBJ2-7; possible D gene TRBD1, 5 bases. V lost 1 base and J lost 3, with 16 bases in between. The CDR3 runs to 16 residues. Germline V gene sequence: CDR1 SGHVS, CDR2 FQNEAQ. As DNA, the CDR3 is TGTGCCAGCAGCTTAGATTTTGGGGCTAGAGTCTACGAGCAGTACTTC. This gives the protein CASSLDFGARVYEQYF.

V usage is TRBV4-3 and J usage is TRBJ2-7, with D maybe TRBD2 (6 bases). Germline V gives CDR1 LGHNA, CDR2 YSLEER. The CDR3 is 16 amino acids. V was trimmed by 1 base and J by 7 bases, leaving 20 bases between them. The CDR3 spells CASSQGERETRVEQYF. CDR3 DNA: TGCGCCAGCAGCCAAGGGGAACGGGAGACCCGGGTAGAGCAGTACTTC.

The chain is built from TRBV7-9 and TRBJ1-1; 12 bases line up with TRBD1. Germline trimming cut 6 bases from V and 3 bases from J; bases unmatched to any gene: 8. There are 16 residues in the CDR3. Per the germline V gene, CDR1 is SEHNR and CDR2 is FQNEAQ (reference sequence). CDR3 coding DNA: TGTGCCAGCAGTTCCCGGGACAGGGGGCAGTACACTGAAGCTTTCTTT. Residues: CASSSRDRGQYTEAFF.

The chain joins TRBV27 to TRBJ2-2; either TRBD1 or TRBD2 may supply D (5 bases each). Germline lookup yields CDR1 MNHEY and CDR2 SMNVEV (reference sequence). Trimming took 2 bases from V and 3 from J, leaving 10 bases between them. The CDR3 has 15 amino acids. CDR3 in DNA: TGTGCCAGCAGTTTACGGGGCTCCGACACCGGGGAGCTGTTTTTT. Residues: CASSLRGSDTGELFF.

Only one count was recorded for this clone. This chain uses TRBV11-2 with TRBJ2-1; 8 bases are a match to TRBD2. V lost 3 bases to trimming and J lost 4 bases; unmatched junction nucleotides: 5. This CDR3 has 15 amino acids. Germline V gene sequence: CDR1 SGHAT, CDR2 FQNNGV. The CDR3 DNA sequence: TGTGCCAGCAGCTTGACTAGCGTAAAATACAATGAGCAGTTCTTC. This gives the protein CASSLTSVKYNEQFF.

This clone appeared once. This chain uses TRBV30 with TRBJ1-5; the D is unclear. The CDR3 contains 14 residues. Germline V CDR1 and CDR2: GTSNPN, SVGIG (reference sequence). V was shortened by 1 base and J by 8 bases, with 15 bases between the two germline ends. CDR3 sequence: CAWSGRIGREPQHF. The CDR3 DNA sequence: TGTGCCTGGAGTGGTAGAATTGGGCGAGAGCCCCAGCATTTT.

The J gene is TRBJ2-2, the V gene TRBV15; D might be TRBD1 (6 bases). The V and J ends lost 1 base and 0 bases respectively, with 6 bases between them. This CDR3 is 15 amino acids long. Germline CDR1 and CDR2: LNHNV and YYDKDF (reference sequence). DNA for the CDR3: TGTGCCACCAGCAGAGGGGACACGAACACCGGGGAGCTGTTTTTT. Translated: CATSRGDTNTGELFF.

This clone has just a few counts. V gene TRBV6-5 combines with J gene TRBJ2-4, with TRBD1 matching over 7 bases. The V gene's germline CDR1 is MNHEY and CDR2 SVGAGI. The CDR3 covers 15 residues. With 2 bases clipped from V and 10 bases from J, the junction kept 11 bases outside the gene matches. In DNA, the CDR3 is TGTGCCAGCAGTTACCCCGGGACAGACTTACGAATTCAGTACTTC. Protein sequence: CASSYPGTDLRIQYF.

CDR3 sequence reads: CASRGTESSYEQYF. CDR3 DNA: TGTGCCAGCAGGGGGACGGAGAGCTCCTACGAGCAGTACTTC. The chain joins TRBV2 to TRBJ2-7; tentatively, D is TRBD1 or TRBD2 (5 bases each). This CDR3 has 14 amino acids. Germline values: CDR1 SNHLY, CDR2 FYNNEI. V was trimmed by 6 bases and J by 0 bases, leaving 12 bases between them.

A single count supports this clone. CDR3 residues: CASSLPGESSGNTIYF. The CDR3 DNA sequence: TGCGCCAGCAGCTTACCAGGGGAGAGCTCTGGAAACACCATATATTTT. The J gene is TRBJ1-3, the V gene TRBV5-1, with D possibly being TRBD1 (6 bases). Germline V CDR1 and CDR2: SGHRS, YFSETQ. Trimming took 2 bases from V and 0 from J, leaving 12 bases between them. The CDR3 totals 16 residues.

This chain links TRBV11-2 with TRBJ1-1; D not resolved. The CDR3 runs to 11 residues. V was trimmed by 2 bases and J by 10 bases, leaving 8 bases between them. Germline loops: CDR1 SGHAT, CDR2 FQNNGV. This chain's CDR3 is CASSLSPPAFF. As DNA, the CDR3 is TGTGCCAGCAGCTTAAGCCCTCCAGCTTTCTTT.

This clone was recorded once. Germline is not matched at one junction end, which may reflect a read error. This chain connects TRBV7-7 to TRBJ1-1; perhaps TRBD1 as D (5 bases). From germline, CDR1 is SSHAT and CDR2 FNYEAQ (reference sequence). The CDR3 totals 13 residues. DNA for the CDR3: TGTGCTAGCAGCTTAACAGGGAACACTGAAGCTTTCTTT. It specifies CASSLTGNTEAFF.

The V gene is TRBV9, the J gene TRBJ1-4, with TRBD1 matching 10 bases. CDR1 SGDLS and CDR2 YYNGEE come from the germline V gene. The CDR3 spans 15 residues. Trimming cost V 1 base and J 8 bases; bases outside gene matches: 5. The CDR3, as DNA: TGTGCCAGCAGCGTAAGGGGGACAGGGGACGAAAAACTGTTTTTT. Its protein is CASSVRGTGDEKLFF.

This sequence joins TRBV10-3 and TRBJ1-6; 9 nucleotides agree with TRBD1. Germline V gene data show CDR1 as ENHRY and CDR2 as SYGVKD. The CDR3 contains 14 residues. Trimming cost V 6 bases and J 7 bases; bases outside gene matches: 4. The CDR3 bases are TGTGCCATCAGAGGGACAGGGACCAATTCACCCCTCCACTTT. It is translated as CAIRGTGTNSPLHF.

The J gene is TRBJ1-2, the V gene TRBV6-1, with D unclear. The CDR3 runs 15 residues. Germline loops: CDR1 MNHNS, CDR2 SASEGT. Deletions cut 8 bases from V and 0 bases from J, with 16 bases between. The CDR3 bases are TGTGCCAGCCCCGAAACGGACGGATCTAACTATGGCTACACCTTC. As protein: CASPETDGSNYGYTF.

By proportion, this clone is medium-sized. This chain links TRBV6-1 with TRBJ1-1; D unresolved. Germline V gene data show CDR1 as MNHNS and CDR2 as SASEGT. V was trimmed by 5 bases and J by 2 bases, leaving 15 bases between them. The CDR3 extends over 15 amino acids. The CDR3 reads CASSPESTYNTEAFF. In DNA, the CDR3 is TGTGCCAGCAGTCCCGAGTCCACCTACAACACTGAAGCTTTCTTT.

The chain employs TRBV13 and TRBJ1-5; 7 positions agree with TRBD1. The CDR3 sequence is 16 residues long. The ends lost 0 bases at V and 10 bases at J; junction bases unmatched: 12. CDR1 is PRHDT, CDR2 FYEKMQ, per germline (reference sequence). The CDR3 protein is CASSLGGGSGGLPQHF. As DNA, the CDR3 is TGTGCCAGCAGCTTAGGAGGTGGGTCAGGGGGTTTACCCCAGCATTTT.

The chain employs TRBV11-2 and TRBJ2-7, with D possibly TRBD2 on 5 matching bases. Trimming pared 11 bases from V and 4 bases from J, leaving 24 bases between. The CDR3 is made up of 15 amino acids. CDR1 SGHAT and CDR2 FQNNGV come from the germline V gene. Written as DNA, the CDR3 is TGTGCCTCGCGATTAGGGTCGGGGATTATATACGAGCAGTACTTC. Protein product: CASRLGSGIIYEQYF. The full variable domain, with the rest looked up from reference TRBV11-2 and TRBJ2-7, is EAGVAQSPRYKIIEKRQSVAFWCNPISGHATLYWYQQILGQGPKLLIQFQNNGVVDDSQLPKDRFSAERLKGVDSTLKIQPAKLEDSAVYLCASRLGSGIIYEQYFGPGTRLTVT.

The V call is TRBV14, the J call TRBJ2-7; 9 nucleotides line up with TRBD1. J gave up 4 bases and V 1 base, and 2 bases lay outside the gene matches. CDR1 SGHDN and CDR2 FVKESK come from the germline V gene. The CDR3 loop spans 14 amino acids. Here the CDR3 reads CASSQAGTGYEQYF. DNA of the CDR3: TGTGCCAGCAGCCAAGCCGGGACAGGGTACGAGCAGTACTTC.

This clone has a handful of counts. The V call is TRBV27, the J call TRBJ1-3, with TRBD1 identical over 7 bases. The CDR3 loop spans 14 amino acids. The junction had 6 bases not matched to a gene; V was cut back by 6 bases and J by 4 bases. Germline V gene data show CDR1 as MNHEY and CDR2 as SMNVEV (reference sequence). The CDR3 nucleotides are TGTGCCAGCAGGCCGGCGGGACAGGGAAACACCATATATTTT. It encodes CASRPAGQGNTIYF.